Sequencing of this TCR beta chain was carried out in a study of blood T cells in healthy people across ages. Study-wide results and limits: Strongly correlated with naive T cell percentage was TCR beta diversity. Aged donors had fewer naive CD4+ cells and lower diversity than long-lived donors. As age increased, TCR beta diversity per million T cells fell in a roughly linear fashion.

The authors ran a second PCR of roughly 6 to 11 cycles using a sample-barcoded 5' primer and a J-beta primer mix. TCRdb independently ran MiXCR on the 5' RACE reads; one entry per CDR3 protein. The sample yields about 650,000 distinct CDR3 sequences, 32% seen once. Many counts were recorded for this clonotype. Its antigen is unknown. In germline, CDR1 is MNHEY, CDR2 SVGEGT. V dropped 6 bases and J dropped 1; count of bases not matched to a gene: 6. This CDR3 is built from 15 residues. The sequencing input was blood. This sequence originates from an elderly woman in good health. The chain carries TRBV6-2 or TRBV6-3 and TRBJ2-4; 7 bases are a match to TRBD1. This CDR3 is CASRKTGYAKNIQYF. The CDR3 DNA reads TGTGCCAGCAGAAAGACAGGGTACGCCAAAAACATTCAGTACTTC.